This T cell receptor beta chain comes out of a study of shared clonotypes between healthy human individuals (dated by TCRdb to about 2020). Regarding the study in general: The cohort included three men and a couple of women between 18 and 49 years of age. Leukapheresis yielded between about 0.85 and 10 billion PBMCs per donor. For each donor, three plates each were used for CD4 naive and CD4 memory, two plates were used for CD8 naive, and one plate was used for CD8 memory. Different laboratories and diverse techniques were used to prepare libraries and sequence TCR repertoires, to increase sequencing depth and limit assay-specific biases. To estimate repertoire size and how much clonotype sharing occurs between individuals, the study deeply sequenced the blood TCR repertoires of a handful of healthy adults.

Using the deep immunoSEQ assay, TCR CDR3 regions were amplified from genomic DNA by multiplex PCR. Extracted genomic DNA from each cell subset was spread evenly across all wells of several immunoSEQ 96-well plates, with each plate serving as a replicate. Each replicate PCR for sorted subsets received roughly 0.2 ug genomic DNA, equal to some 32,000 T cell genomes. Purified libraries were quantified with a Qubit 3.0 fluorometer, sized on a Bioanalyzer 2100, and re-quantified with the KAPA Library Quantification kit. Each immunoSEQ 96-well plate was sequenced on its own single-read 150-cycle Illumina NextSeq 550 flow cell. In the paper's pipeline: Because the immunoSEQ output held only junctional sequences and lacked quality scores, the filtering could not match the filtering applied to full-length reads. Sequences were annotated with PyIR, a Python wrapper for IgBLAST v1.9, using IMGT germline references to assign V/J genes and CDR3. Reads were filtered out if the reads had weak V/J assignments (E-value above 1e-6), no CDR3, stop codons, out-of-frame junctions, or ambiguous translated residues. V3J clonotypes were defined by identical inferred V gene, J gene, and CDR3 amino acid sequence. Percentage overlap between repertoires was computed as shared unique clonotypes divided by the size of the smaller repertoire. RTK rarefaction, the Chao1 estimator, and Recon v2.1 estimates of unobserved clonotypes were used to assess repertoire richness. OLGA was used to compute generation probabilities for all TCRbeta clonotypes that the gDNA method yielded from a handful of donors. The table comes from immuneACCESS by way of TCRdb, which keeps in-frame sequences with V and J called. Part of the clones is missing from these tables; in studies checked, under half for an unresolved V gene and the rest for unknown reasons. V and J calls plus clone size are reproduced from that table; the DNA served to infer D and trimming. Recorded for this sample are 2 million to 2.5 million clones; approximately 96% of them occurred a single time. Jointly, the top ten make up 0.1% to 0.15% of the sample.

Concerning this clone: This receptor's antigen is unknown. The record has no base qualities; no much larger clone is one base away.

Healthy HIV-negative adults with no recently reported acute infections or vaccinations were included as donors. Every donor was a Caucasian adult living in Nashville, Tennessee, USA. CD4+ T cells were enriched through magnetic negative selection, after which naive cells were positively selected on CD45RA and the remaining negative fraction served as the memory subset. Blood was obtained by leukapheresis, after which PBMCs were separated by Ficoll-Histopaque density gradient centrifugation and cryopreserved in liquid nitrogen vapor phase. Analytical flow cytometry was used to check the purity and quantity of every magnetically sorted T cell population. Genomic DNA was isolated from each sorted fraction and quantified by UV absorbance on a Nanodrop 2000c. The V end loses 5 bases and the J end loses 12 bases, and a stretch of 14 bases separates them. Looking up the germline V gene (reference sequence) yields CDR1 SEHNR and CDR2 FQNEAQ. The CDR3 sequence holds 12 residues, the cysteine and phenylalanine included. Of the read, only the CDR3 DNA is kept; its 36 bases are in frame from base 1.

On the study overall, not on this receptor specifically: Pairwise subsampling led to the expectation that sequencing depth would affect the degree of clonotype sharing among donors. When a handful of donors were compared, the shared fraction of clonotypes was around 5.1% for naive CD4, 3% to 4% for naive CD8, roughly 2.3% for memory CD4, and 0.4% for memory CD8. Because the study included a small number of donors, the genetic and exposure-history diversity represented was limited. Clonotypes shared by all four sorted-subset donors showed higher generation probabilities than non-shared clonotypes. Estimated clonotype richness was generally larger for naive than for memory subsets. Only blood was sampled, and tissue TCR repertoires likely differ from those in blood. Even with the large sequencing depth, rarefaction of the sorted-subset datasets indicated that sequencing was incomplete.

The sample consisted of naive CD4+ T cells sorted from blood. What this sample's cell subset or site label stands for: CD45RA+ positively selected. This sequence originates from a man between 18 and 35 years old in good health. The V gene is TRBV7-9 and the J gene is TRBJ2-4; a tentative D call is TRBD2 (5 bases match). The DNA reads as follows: TGTGCCAGCAGCAACCCGGTGGAGGCTCAGTACTTC. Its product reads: CASSNPVEAQYF.